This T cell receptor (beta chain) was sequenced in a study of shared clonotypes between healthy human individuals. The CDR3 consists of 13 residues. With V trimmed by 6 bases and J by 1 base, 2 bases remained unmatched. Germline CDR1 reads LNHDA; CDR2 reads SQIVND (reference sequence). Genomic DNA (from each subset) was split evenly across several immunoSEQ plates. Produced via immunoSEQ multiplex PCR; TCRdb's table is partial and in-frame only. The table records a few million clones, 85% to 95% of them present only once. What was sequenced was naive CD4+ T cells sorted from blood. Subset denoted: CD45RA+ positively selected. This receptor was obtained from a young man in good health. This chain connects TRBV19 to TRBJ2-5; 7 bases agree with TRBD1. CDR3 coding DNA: TGTGCCAGTAGAGGGACAGCCCAAGAGACCCAGTACTTC. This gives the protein CASRGTAQETQYF.